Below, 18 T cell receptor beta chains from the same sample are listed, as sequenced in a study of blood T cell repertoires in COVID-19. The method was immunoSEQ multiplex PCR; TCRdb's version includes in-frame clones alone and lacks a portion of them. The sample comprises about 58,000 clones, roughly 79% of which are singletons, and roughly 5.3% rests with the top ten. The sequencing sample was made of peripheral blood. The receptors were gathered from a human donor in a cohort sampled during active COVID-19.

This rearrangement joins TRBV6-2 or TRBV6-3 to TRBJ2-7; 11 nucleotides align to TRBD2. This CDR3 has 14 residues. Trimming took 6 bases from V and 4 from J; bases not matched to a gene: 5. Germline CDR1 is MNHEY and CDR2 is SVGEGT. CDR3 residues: CASSQLAGEYEQYF. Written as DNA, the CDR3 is TGTGCCAGCAGCCAACTAGCGGGAGAGTACGAGCAGTACTTC.

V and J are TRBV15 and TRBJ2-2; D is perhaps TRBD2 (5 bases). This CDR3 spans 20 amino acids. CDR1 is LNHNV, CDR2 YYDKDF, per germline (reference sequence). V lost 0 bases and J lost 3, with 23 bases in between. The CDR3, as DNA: TGTGCCACCAGCAGAGATGGTTTTCGGCTAGCCGAGAGGGACACCGGGGAGCTGTTTTTT. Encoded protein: CATSRDGFRLAERDTGELFF.

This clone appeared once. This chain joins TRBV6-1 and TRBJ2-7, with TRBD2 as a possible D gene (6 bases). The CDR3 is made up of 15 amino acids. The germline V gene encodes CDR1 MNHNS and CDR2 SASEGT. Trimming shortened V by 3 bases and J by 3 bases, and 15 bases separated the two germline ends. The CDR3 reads CASSDVDWTNYEQYF. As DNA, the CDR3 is TGTGCCAGCAGTGATGTGGACTGGACTAACTACGAGCAGTACTTC.

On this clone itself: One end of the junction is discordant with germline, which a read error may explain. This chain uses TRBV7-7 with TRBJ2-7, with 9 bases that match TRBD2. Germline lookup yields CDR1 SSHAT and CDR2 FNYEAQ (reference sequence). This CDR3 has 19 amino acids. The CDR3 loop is CASSLGTTGLATISYEQYF. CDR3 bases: TGTGCTAGCAGCTTAGGGACGACTGGACTAGCGACTATCTCCTACGAGCAGTACTTC.

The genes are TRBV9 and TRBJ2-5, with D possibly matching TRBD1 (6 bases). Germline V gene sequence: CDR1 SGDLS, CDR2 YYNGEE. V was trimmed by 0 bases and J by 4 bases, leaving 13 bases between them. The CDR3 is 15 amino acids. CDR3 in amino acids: CASSVASGDGETQYF. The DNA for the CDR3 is TGTGCCAGCAGCGTAGCTTCAGGGGATGGAGAGACCCAGTACTTC.

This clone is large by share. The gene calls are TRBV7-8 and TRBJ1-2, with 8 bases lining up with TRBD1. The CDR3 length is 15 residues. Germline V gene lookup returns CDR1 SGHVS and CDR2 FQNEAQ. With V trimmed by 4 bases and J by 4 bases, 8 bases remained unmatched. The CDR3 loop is CASSSQGQGGYGYTF. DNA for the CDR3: TGTGCCAGCAGCTCCCAAGGACAGGGTGGCTATGGCTACACCTTC.

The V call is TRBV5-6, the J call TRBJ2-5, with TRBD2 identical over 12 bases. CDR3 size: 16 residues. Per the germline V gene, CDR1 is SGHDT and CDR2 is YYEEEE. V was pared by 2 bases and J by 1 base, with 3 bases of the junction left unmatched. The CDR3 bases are TGTGCCAGCAGCTTAAGGACTAGCGGGGCCCAAGAGACCCAGTACTTC. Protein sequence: CASSLRTSGAQETQYF. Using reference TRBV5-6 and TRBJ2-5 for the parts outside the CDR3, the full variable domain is DAGVTQSPTHLIKTRGQQVTLRCSPKSGHDTVSWYQQALGQGPQFIFQYYEEEERQRGNFPDRFSGHQFPNYSSELNVNALLLGDSALYLCASSLRTSGAQETQYFGPGTRLLVL.

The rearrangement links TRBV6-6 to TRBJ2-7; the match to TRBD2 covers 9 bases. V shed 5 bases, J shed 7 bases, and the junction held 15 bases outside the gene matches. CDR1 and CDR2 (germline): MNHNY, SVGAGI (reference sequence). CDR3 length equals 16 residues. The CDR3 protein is CASSLTTSGSLREQYF. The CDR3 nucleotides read TGTGCCAGCAGTCTCACGACTAGCGGATCTCTGAGGGAGCAGTACTTC.

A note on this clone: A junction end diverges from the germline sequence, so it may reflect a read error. CDR3 protein: CASGRTGDMPYEQYF. The CDR3 DNA is TGTGCTAGTGGCCGGACAGGGGATATGCCCTACGAGCAGTACTTT. V and J are TRBV12-5 and TRBJ2-7; 9 bases are a match to TRBD1. The CDR3 has 15 amino acids. CDR1 LGHNT and CDR2 FRNRAP come from the germline V gene.

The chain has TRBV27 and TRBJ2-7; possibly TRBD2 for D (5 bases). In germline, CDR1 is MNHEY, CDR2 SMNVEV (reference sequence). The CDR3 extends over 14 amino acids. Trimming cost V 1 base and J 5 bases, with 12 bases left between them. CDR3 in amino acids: CASSLLERLDEQYF. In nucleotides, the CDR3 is TGTGCCAGCAGTTTATTGGAGCGGTTGGACGAGCAGTACTTC.

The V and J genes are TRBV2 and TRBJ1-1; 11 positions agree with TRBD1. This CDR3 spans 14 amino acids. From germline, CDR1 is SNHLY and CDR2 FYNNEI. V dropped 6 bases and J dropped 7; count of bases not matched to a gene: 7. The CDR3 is CASRGTGGDIEAFF. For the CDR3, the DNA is TGTGCCAGCAGGGGGACAGGGGGGGACATTGAAGCTTTCTTT.

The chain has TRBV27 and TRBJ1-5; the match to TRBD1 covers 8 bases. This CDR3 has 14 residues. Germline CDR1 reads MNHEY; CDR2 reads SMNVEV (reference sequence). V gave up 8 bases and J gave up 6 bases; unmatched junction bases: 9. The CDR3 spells CASDRQGQRQPQHF. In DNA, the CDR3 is TGTGCCAGCGACCGACAGGGGCAACGTCAGCCCCAGCATTTT.

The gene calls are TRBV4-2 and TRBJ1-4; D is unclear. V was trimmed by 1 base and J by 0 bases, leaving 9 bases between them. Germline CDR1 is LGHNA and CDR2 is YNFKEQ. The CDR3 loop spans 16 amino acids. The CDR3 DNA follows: TGTGCCAGCAGCCAAGTTTCCCCGGCAACTAATGAAAAACTGTTTTTT. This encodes CASSQVSPATNEKLFF.

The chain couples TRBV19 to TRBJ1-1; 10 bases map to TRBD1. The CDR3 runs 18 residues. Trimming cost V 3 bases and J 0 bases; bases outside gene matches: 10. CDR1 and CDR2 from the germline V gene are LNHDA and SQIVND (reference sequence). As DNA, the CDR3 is TGTGCCAGTAGTATCCGCTTTTGGGACAGGGGTTTGAACACTGAAGCTTTCTTT. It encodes CASSIRFWDRGLNTEAFF.

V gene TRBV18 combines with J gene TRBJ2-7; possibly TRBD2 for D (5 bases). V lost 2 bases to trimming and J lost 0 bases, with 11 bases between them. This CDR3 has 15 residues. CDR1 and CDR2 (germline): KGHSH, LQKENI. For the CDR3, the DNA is TGTGCCAGCTCACCATCGACGGGGAGCTCCTACGAGCAGTACTTC. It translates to CASSPSTGSSYEQYF.

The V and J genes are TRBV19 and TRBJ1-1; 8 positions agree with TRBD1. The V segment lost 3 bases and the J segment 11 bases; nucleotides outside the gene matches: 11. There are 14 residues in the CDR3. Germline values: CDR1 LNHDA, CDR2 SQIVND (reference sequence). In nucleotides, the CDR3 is TGTGCCAGTAGTATTTTCCAGCAGGGGGCTCGCGCTTTCTTT. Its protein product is CASSIFQQGARAFF.

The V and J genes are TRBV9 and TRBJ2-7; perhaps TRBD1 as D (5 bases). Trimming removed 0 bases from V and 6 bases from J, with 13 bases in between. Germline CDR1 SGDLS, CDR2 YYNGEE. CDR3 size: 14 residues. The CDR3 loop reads CASSVEGDSSEQYF. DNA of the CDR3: TGTGCCAGCAGCGTAGAAGGGGATTCGAGCGAGCAGTACTTC.

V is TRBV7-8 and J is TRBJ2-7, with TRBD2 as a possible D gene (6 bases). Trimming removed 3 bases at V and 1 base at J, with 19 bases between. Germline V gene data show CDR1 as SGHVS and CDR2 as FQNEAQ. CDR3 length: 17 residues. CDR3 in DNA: TGTGCCAGCAGCTTCGCCCCACCGGGACTGAGATCCTACGAGCAGTACTTC. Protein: CASSFAPPGLRSYEQYF.